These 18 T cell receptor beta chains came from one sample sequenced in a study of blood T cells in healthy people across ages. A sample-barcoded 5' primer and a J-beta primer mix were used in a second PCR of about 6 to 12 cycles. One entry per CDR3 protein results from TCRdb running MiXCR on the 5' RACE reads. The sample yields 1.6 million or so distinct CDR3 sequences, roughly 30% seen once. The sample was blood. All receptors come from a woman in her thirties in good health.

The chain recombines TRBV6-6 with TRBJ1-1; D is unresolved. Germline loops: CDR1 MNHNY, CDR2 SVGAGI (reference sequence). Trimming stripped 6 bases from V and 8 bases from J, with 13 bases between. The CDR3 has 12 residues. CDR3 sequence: CASRGSGPEAFF. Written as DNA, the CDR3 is TGTGCCAGCAGGGGATCGGGCCCCGAAGCTTTCTTT.

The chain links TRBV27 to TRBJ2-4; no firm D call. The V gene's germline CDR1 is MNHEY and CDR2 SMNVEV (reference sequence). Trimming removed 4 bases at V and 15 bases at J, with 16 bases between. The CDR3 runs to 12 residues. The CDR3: CASSSRLGQSYF. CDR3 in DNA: TGTGCCAGCAGTTCACGACTGGGTCAATCGTACTTC.

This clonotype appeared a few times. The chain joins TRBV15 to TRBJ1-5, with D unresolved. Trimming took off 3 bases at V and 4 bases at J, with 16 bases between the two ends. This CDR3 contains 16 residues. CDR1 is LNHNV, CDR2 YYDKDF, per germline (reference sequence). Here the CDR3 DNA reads TGTGCCACCAGCAGCGCCCACCGGGCCCCAAATCAGCCCCAGCATTTT. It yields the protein CATSSAHRAPNQPQHF.

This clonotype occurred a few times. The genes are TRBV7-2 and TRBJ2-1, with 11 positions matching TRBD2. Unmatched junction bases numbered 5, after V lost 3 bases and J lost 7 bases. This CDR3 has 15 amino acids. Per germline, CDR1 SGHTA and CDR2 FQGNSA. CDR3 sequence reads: CASSFSSGRLNEQFF. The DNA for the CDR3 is TGTGCCAGCAGCTTTTCTAGCGGGAGGCTTAATGAGCAGTTCTTC. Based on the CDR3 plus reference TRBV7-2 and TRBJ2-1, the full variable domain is GAGVSQSPSNKVTEKGKDVELRCDPISGHTALYWYRQSLGQGLEFLIYFQGNSAPDKSGLPSDRFSAERTGGSVSTLTIQRTQQEDSAVYLCASSFSSGRLNEQFFGPGTRLTVL.

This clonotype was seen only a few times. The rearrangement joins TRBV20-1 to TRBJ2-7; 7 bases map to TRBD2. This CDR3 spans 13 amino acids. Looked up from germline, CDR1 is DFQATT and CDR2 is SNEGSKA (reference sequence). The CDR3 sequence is CRLSRLADYEQYF. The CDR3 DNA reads TGCAGGCTCAGCAGGCTAGCGGACTACGAGCAGTACTTC.

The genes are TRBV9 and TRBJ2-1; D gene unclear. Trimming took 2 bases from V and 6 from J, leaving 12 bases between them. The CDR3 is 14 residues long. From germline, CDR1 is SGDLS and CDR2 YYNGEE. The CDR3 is CASSVDHFSNEQFF. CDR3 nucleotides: TGTGCCAGCAGCGTCGACCACTTCAGCAATGAGCAGTTCTTC.

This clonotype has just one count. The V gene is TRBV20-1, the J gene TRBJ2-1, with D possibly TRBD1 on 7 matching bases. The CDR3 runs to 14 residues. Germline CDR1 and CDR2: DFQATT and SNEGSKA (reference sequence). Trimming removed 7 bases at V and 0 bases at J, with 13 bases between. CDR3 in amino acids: CSVQGGSSYNEQFF. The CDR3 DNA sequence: TGCAGTGTGCAGGGGGGAAGCTCCTACAATGAGCAGTTCTTC.

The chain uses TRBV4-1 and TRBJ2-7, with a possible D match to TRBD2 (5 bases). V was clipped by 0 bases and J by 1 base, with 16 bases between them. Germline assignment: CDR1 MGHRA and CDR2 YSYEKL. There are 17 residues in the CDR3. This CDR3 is CASSQDPGLPGSYEQYF. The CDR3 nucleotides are TGCGCCAGCAGCCAAGATCCTGGACTCCCCGGATCCTACGAGCAGTACTTC.

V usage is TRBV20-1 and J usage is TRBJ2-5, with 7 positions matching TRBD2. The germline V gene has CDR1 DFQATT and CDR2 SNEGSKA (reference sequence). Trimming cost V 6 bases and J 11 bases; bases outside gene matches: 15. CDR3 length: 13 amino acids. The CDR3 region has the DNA TGCAGTGCAAGCCGTCTTGGGGGGGGAGAGCAGTACTTC. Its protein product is CSASRLGGGEQYF.

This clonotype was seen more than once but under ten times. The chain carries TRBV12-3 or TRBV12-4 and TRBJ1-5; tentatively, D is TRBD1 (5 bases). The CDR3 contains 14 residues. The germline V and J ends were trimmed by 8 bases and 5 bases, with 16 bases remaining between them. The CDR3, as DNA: TGTGCCAGCGGACCGCGGGACGGACATCAGCCCCAGCATTTT. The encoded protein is CASGPRDGHQPQHF.

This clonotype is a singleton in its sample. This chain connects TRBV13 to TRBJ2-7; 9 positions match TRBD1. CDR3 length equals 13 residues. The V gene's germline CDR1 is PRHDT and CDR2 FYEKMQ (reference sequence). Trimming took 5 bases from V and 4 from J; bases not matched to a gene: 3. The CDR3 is CASSNGTGYEQYF. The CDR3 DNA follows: TGTGCCAGCAGCAACGGGACAGGGTACGAGCAGTACTTC.

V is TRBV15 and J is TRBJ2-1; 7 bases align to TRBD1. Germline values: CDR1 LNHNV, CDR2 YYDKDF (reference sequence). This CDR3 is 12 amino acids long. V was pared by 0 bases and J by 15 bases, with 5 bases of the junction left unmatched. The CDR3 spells CATSRERQGRFF. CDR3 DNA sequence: TGTGCCACCAGCAGAGAGAGACAGGGACGGTTCTTC.

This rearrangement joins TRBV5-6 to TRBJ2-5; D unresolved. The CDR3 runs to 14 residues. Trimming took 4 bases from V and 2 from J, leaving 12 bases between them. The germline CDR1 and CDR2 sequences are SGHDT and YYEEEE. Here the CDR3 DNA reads TGTGCCAGCAGCCCCGGACGGATACAAGAGACCCAGTACTTC. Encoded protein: CASSPGRIQETQYF.

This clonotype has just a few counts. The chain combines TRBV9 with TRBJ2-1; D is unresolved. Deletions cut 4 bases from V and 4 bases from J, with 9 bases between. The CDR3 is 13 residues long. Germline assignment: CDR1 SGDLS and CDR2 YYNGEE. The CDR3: CASSSRLYNEQFF. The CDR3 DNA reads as TGTGCCAGCAGCTCCCGACTGTACAATGAGCAGTTCTTC.

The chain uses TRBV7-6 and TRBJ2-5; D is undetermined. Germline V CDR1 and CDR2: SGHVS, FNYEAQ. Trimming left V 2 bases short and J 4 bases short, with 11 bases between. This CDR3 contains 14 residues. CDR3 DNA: TGTGCCAGCAGCTTAAGGCAGAGGAGAGAGACCCAGTACTTC. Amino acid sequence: CASSLRQRRETQYF.

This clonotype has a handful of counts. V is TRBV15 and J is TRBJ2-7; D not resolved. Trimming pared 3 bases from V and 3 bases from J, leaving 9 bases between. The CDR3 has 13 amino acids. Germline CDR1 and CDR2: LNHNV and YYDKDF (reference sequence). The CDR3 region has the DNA TGTGCCACCAGCAGTAGTCAGGTCTACGAGCAGTACTTC. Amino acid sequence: CATSSSQVYEQYF.

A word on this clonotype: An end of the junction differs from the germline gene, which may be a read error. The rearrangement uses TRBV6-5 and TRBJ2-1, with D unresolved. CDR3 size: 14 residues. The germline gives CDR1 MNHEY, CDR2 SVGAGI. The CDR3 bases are TGTGCCAGCAGGAAAGAAAGCTCCTGCAATGAGCAGTTCTTC. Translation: CASRKESSCNEQFF.

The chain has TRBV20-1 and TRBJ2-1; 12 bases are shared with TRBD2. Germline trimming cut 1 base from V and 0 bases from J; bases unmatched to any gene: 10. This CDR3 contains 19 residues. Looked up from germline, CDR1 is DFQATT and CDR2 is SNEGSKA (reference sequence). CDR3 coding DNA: TGCAGTGCTAGAGCCCTACTAGCGGGGGGACGTTCCTCCTACAATGAGCAGTTCTTC. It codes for CSARALLAGGRSSYNEQFF.